Below, 9 T cell receptor beta chains from the same sample are listed, as sequenced in a study of T cell responses to AZD1222 COVID-19 vaccine. Sequencing used immunoSEQ multiplex PCR; TCRdb keeps in-frame clones, though not all of them. The repertoire holds more than 35,000 clones, with roughly 77% as singletons. Sample: peripheral blood, taken 28 days after the second dose of the MenACWY control vaccine. Receptor source: an adult who received the MenACWY meningococcal vaccine as a control.

The V call is TRBV2, the J call TRBJ2-3; no firm D call. This CDR3 has 14 residues. Germline CDR1 reads SNHLY; CDR2 reads FYNNEI. V shed 8 bases and J shed 2 bases, with 14 bases lying between them. CDR3 sequence: CASADSKVTDTQYF. In DNA form, the CDR3 reads TGTGCCAGCGCCGACTCCAAGGTCACAGATACGCAGTATTTT.

The rearrangement joins TRBV28 to TRBJ1-1; maybe TRBD1 (6 bases). The CDR3 sequence is 15 residues long. Germline lookup yields CDR1 MDHEN and CDR2 SYDVKM. Trimming left V 2 bases short and J 0 bases short, with 10 bases between. The CDR3 coding sequence is TGTGCCAGCAGTTTACAGGGGCAGATGAACACTGAAGCTTTCTTT. It codes for CASSLQGQMNTEAFF.

CDR3: CASRGQVGVYTEAFF. CDR3 DNA: TGTGCCAGTAGAGGGCAGGTGGGGGTGTACACTGAAGCTTTCTTT. The V gene is TRBV19, the J gene TRBJ1-1; perhaps TRBD1 as D (5 bases). The CDR3 is 15 amino acids. The V end was cut by 6 bases, the J end by 3 bases, with 17 bases between. Germline assignment: CDR1 LNHDA and CDR2 SQIVND (reference sequence).

The chain carries TRBV5-6 and TRBJ1-3; 8 bases agree with TRBD1. V dropped 4 bases and J dropped 6; count of bases not matched to a gene: 12. This CDR3 has 16 residues. Germline V gene data show CDR1 as SGHDT and CDR2 as YYEEEE. The CDR3 DNA follows: TGTGCCAGCAGCCGTAATTTTGGGACAGGACTAAACACCATATATTTT. Its protein is CASSRNFGTGLNTIYF. Full variable domain (missing parts from reference TRBV5-6 and TRBJ1-3): DAGVTQSPTHLIKTRGQQVTLRCSPKSGHDTVSWYQQALGQGPQFIFQYYEEEERQRGNFPDRFSGHQFPNYSSELNVNALLLGDSALYLCASSRNFGTGLNTIYFGEGSWLTVV.

This chain links TRBV5-1 with TRBJ1-2; D is uncertain. With 2 bases removed from V and 0 bases from J, the gap between germline ends came to 8 bases. Germline V gene sequence: CDR1 SGHRS, CDR2 YFSETQ. The CDR3 loop spans 14 amino acids. The CDR3 spells CASSFTGSNYGYTF. The CDR3 DNA is TGCGCCAGCAGCTTCACGGGATCTAACTATGGCTACACCTTC.

In its sample, this clone was seen a few times. This chain connects TRBV30 to TRBJ1-4; D is perhaps TRBD1 (5 bases). The V end lost 3 bases, the J end lost 9 bases, and 20 bases lay between the germline ends. Germline V lookup: CDR1 GTSNPN, CDR2 SVGIG (reference sequence). The CDR3 extends over 15 amino acids. This CDR3 is CAWSRGGGGSQKLFF. DNA for the CDR3: TGTGCCTGGAGCCGGGGCGGGGGAGGTAGTCAAAAACTGTTTTTT. The whole variable domain, filled in from reference TRBV30 and TRBJ1-4, reads SQTIHQWPATLVQPVGSPLSLECTVEGTSNPNLYWYRQAAGRGLQLLFYSVGIGQISSEVPQNLSASRPQDRQFILSSKKLLLSDSGFYLCAWSRGGGGSQKLFFGSGTQLSVL.

This clone came up once. The chain combines TRBV7-3 with TRBJ1-1; maybe TRBD1 (5 bases). Trimming removed 4 bases from V and 4 bases from J, with 22 bases in between. CDR1 is SGHTA, CDR2 FQGTGA, per germline. The CDR3 is 17 residues long. CDR3 sequence reads: CASSSLCREGQGTEAFF. The CDR3 coding sequence is TGTGCCAGCAGCTCCCTATGTCGTGAGGGCCAGGGCACTGAAGCTTTCTTT.

This chain links TRBV5-1 with TRBJ2-3; D call uncertain. Trimming removed 4 bases from V and 5 bases from J, with 14 bases in between. The germline gives CDR1 SGHRS, CDR2 YFSETQ. The CDR3 length is 14 residues. Here the CDR3 DNA reads TGCGCCAGCAGCCTCCCCGGCCAAGGAGATACGCAGTATTTT. Residues: CASSLPGQGDTQYF.

CDR3 loop: CASSPGQGVGGYTF. The CDR3 nucleotides read TGTGCCAGTAGTCCCGGACAGGGGGTAGGAGGCTACACCTTC. The rearrangement uses TRBV19 and TRBJ1-2; 10 bases agree with TRBD1. With V trimmed by 5 bases and J by 8 bases, 8 bases remained unmatched. The germline V gene has CDR1 LNHDA and CDR2 SQIVND (reference sequence). The CDR3 covers 14 residues.